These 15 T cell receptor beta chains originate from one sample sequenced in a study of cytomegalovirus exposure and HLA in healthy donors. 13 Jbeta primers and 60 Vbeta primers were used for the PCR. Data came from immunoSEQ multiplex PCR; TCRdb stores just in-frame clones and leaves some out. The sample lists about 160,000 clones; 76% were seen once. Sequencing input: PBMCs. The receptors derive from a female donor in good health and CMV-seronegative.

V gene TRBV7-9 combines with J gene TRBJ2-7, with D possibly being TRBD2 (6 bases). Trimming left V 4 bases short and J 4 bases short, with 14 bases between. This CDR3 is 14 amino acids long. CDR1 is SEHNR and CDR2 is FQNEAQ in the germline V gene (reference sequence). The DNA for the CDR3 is TGTGCCAGCAGCTCGGGACTCGGAACTTACGAGCAGTACTTC. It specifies CASSSGLGTYEQYF. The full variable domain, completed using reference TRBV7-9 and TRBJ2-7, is DTGVSQNPRHKITKRGQNVTFRCDPISEHNRLYWYRQTLGQGPEFLTYFQNEAQLEKSRLLSDRFSAERPKGSFSTLEIQRTEQGDSAMYLCASSSGLGTYEQYFGPGTRLTVT.

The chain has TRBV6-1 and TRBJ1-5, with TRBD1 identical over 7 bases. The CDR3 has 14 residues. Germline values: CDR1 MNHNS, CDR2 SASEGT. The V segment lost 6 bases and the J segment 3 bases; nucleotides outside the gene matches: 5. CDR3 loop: CASRMGQNNQPQHF. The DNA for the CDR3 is TGTGCCAGCAGGATGGGACAGAACAATCAGCCCCAGCATTTT.

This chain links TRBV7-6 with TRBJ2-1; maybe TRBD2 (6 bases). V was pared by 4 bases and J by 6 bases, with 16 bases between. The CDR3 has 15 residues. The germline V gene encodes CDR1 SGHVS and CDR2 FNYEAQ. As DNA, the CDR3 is TGTGCCAGCAGCTCGACTAGTTATTTAGGCAATGAGCAGTTCTTC. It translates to CASSSTSYLGNEQFF.

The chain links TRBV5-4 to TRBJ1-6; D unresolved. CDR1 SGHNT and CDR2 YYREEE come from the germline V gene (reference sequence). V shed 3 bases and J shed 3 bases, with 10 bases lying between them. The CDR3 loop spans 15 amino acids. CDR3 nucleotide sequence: TGTGCCAGCAGCTCGGGTGGCGTCTATAATTCACCCCTCCACTTT. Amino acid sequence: CASSSGGVYNSPLHF.

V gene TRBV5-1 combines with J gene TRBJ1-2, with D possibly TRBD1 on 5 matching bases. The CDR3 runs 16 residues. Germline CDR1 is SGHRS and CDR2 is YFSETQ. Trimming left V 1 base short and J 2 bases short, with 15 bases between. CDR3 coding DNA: TGCGCCAGCAGCTTGCTCAAGGGGCCGGCGAACTATGGCTACACCTTC. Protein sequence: CASSLLKGPANYGYTF.

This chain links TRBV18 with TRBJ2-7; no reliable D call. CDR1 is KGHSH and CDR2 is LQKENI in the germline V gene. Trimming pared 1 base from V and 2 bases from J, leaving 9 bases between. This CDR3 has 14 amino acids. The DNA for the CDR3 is TGTGCCAGCTCACCACGAACAAAGACCTACGAGCAGTACTTC. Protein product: CASSPRTKTYEQYF.

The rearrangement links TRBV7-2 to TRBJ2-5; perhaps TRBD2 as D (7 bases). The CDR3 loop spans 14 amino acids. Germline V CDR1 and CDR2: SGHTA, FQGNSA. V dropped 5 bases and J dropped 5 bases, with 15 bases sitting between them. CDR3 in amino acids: CASSPLGGRETQYF. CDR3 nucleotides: TGTGCCAGCAGCCCGCTCGGGGGGCGTGAGACCCAGTACTTC.

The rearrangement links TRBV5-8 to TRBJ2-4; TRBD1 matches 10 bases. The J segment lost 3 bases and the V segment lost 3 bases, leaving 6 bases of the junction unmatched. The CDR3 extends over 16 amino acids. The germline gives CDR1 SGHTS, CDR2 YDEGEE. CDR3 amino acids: CASSWDRGVVKNIQYF. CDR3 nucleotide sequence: TGTGCCAGCAGCTGGGACAGGGGTGTAGTCAAAAACATTCAGTACTTC.

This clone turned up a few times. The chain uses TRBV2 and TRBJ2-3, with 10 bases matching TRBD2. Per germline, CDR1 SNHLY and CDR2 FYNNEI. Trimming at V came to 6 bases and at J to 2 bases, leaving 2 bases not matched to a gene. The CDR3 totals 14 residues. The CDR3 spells CASRTSGVTDTQYF. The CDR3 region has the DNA TGTGCCAGCAGAACTAGCGGGGTCACAGATACGCAGTATTTT.

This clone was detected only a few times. CDR3 residues: CASSQPLVRETQYF. The DNA for the CDR3 is TGTGCCAGCAGCCAGCCCCTGGTGCGGGAGACCCAGTACTTC. This chain uses TRBV21-1 with TRBJ2-5; the table's D call TRBD2 went unverified against the DNA. TRBV21-1 is classified as a pseudogene. This CDR3 has 14 residues.

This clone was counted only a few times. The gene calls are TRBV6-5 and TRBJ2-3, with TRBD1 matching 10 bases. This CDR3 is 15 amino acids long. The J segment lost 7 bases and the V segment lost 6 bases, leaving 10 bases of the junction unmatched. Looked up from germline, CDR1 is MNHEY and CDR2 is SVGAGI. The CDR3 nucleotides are TGTGCCAGCAGAAGGGTGACAGGGGGCATGAATACGCAGTATTTT. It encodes CASRRVTGGMNTQYF.

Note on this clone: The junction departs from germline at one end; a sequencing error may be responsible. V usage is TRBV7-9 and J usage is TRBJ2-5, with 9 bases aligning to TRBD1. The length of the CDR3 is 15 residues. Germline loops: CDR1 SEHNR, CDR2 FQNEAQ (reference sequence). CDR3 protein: CASSLEGTGPTGWDF. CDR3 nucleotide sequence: TGTGCCAGCAGCTTAGAGGGGACAGGGCCTACGGGGTGGGACTTC.

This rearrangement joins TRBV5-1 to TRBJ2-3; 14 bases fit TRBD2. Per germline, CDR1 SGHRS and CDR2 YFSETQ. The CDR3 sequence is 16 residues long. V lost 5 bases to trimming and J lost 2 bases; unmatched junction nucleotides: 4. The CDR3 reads CASRRTSGGPTDTQYF. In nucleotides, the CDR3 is TGCGCCAGCAGGCGGACTAGCGGGGGGCCCACAGATACGCAGTATTTT.

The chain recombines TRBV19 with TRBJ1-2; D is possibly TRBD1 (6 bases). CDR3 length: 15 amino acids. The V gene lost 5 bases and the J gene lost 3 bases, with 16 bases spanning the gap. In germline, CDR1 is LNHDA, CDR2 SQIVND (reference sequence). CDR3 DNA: TGTGCCAGTAGTCCCCGGACAGCCAAGGACTATGGCTACACCTTC. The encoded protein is CASSPRTAKDYGYTF. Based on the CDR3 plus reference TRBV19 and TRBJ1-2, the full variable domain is DGGITQSPKYLFRKEGQNVTLSCEQNLNHDAMYWYRQDPGQGLRLIYYSQIVNDFQKGDIAEGYSVSREKKESFPLTVTSAQKNPTAFYLCASSPRTAKDYGYTFGSGTRLTVV.

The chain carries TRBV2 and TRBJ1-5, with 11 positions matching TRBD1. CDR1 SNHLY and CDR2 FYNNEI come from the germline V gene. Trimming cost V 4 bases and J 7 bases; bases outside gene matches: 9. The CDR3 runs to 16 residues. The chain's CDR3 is CASSGRTGGPGQPQHF. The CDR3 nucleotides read TGTGCCAGCAGTGGGAGGACAGGGGGCCCAGGACAGCCCCAGCATTTT.